Following are 12 T cell receptor beta chains from one sample sequenced in a study of blood T cell repertoires in COVID-19. Profiling relied on immunoSEQ multiplex PCR, and the TCRdb table lists in-frame clones only, not all of them. The data contain fewer than 200,000 clones, roughly 85% of them singletons. Specimen: PBMCs or T cells enriched from blood (not recorded which). These receptors came from a woman aged 18 to 35 who had recovered from COVID-19.

The chain uses TRBV7-6 and TRBJ1-1, with D possibly matching TRBD1 (5 bases). CDR3 length: 14 residues. V shed 5 bases and J shed 3 bases, with 13 bases lying between them. Germline V gene lookup returns CDR1 SGHVS and CDR2 FNYEAQ. The CDR3 here is CASSRPTGHTEAFF. Here the CDR3 DNA reads TGTGCCAGCAGCCGACCCACAGGCCACACTGAAGCTTTCTTT.

The chain couples TRBV7-9 to TRBJ1-6; maybe TRBD1 (5 bases). This CDR3 is 12 amino acids long. Deletions cut 3 bases from V and 9 bases from J, with 6 bases between. Germline V CDR1 and CDR2: SEHNR, FQNEAQ (reference sequence). CDR3 nucleotide sequence: TGTGCCAGCAGCTTCGGGGGTTCACCCCTCCACTTT. This codes for CASSFGGSPLHF.

V gene TRBV4-3 combines with J gene TRBJ1-2, with 8 bases matching TRBD1. V was pared by 0 bases and J by 5 bases, with 5 bases of the junction left unmatched. Germline loops: CDR1 LGHNA, CDR2 YSLEER. This CDR3 spans 15 amino acids. CDR3 coding DNA: TGCGCCAGCAGCCAAGAGGGACAGGTTTTTTATGGCTACACCTTC. Translated, it gives CASSQEGQVFYGYTF.

The V gene is TRBV5-6, the J gene TRBJ2-3; 8 positions match TRBD2. Germline V lookup: CDR1 SGHDT, CDR2 YYEEEE. The trim removed 0 bases at V and 2 bases at J, leaving 8 bases unmatched. This CDR3 is 17 amino acids long. In DNA, the CDR3 is TGTGCCAGCAGCTTGGAAGGGCGGGGGGCCAACACAGATACGCAGTATTTT. Translated, it gives CASSLEGRGANTDTQYF.

The J gene is TRBJ1-1, the V gene TRBV6-5; 7 nucleotides match TRBD1. The CDR3 has 14 amino acids. Germline V gene sequence: CDR1 MNHEY, CDR2 SVGAGI. V dropped 5 bases and J dropped 6; count of bases not matched to a gene: 9. In DNA, the CDR3 is TGTGCCAGCAGTCCATTACAGACAGGGCCTGAAGCTTTCTTT. Translating it yields CASSPLQTGPEAFF.

The chain joins TRBV2 to TRBJ2-1, with D possibly matching TRBD2 (5 bases). The CDR3 is made up of 13 amino acids. CDR1 SNHLY and CDR2 FYNNEI come from the germline V gene. Trimming shortened V by 7 bases and J by 0 bases, and 7 bases separated the two germline ends. CDR3 sequence reads: CASTAGSYNEQFF. The CDR3 nucleotides are TGTGCCAGCACGGCGGGCTCCTACAATGAGCAGTTCTTC. Together with reference TRBV2 and TRBJ2-1, the CDR3 gives the full variable domain: EPEVTQTPSHQVTQMGQEVILRCVPISNHLYFYWYRQILGQKVEFLVSFYNNEISEKSEIFDDQFSVERPDGSNFTLKIRSTKLEDSAMYFCASTAGSYNEQFFGPGTRLTVL.

V usage is TRBV5-8 and J usage is TRBJ2-3; possible D gene TRBD1, 5 bases. The CDR3 spans 16 residues. Germline V gene sequence: CDR1 SGHTS, CDR2 YDEGEE. The germline V and J ends were trimmed by 0 bases and 0 bases, with 11 bases remaining between them. CDR3 residues: CASSLARQPSTDTQYF. The CDR3 nucleotides read TGTGCCAGCAGCTTGGCCCGACAGCCTAGCACAGATACGCAGTATTTT.

The rearrangement joins TRBV2 to TRBJ2-3; weak D call: TRBD2 (5 bases). The V end lost 8 bases, the J end lost 6 bases, and 21 bases lay between the germline ends. The V gene's germline CDR1 is SNHLY and CDR2 FYNNEI. The CDR3 loop spans 15 amino acids. The CDR3 sequence: CASGAASRFLDTQYF. The CDR3 bases are TGTGCCAGCGGAGCGGCTAGCCGATTCCTGGATACGCAGTATTTT.

The chain links TRBV9 to TRBJ2-1; 7 nucleotides match TRBD2. The germline CDR1 and CDR2 sequences are SGDLS and YYNGEE. The V and J ends lost 0 bases and 2 bases, in that order; junction bases with no gene match: 2. This CDR3 comprises 15 residues. The DNA of the CDR3 is TGTGCCAGCAGCGTAGGGGACTACCCCTACAATGAGCAGTTCTTC. It specifies CASSVGDYPYNEQFF.

The chain couples TRBV3-1 (or the pseudogene TRBV3-2) to TRBJ1-1; D unclear. The CDR3 runs to 12 residues. V was trimmed by 4 bases and J by 5 bases, leaving 8 bases between them. From germline, CDR1 is LGHDT and CDR2 YNNKEL (reference sequence). The CDR3 region has the DNA TGTGCCAGCAGCCGAGGATATACTGAAGCTTTCTTT. As protein: CASSRGYTEAFF.

The CDR3: CATSERQGEQFF. In nucleotides, the CDR3 is TGTGCCACCAGTGAACGCCAGGGTGAGCAGTTCTTC. The genes are TRBV24-1 and TRBJ2-1; possibly TRBD1 for D (5 bases). Deletions cut 4 bases from V and 9 bases from J, with 9 bases between. The CDR3 is 12 residues long. The germline V gene encodes CDR1 KGHDR and CDR2 SFDVKD.

V and J are TRBV18 and TRBJ1-3, with 7 positions matching TRBD1. From germline, CDR1 is KGHSH and CDR2 LQKENI. The J segment lost 0 bases and the V segment lost 3 bases, leaving 11 bases of the junction unmatched. The CDR3 covers 18 residues. The CDR3 here is CASSPQNRGLYSGNTIYF. CDR3 nucleotide sequence: TGTGCCAGCTCACCCCAGAACAGGGGACTCTACTCTGGAAACACCATATATTTT.